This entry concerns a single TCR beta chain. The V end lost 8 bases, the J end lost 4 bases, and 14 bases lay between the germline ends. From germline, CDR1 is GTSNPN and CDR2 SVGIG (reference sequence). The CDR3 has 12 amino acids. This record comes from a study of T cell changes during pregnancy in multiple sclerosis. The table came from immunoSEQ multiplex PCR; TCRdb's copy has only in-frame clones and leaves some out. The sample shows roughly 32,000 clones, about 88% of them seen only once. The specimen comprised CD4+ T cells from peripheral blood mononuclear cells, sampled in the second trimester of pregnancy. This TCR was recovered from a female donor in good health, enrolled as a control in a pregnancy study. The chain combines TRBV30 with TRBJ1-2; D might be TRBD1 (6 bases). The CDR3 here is CARRGGSYGYTF. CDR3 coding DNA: TGTGCCCGAAGAGGGGGTAGCTATGGCTACACCTTC.